This TCR beta chain was sequenced during a study of CD8 T cells in Susac syndrome. CDR3 length: 14 amino acids. Trimming removed 5 bases from V and 4 bases from J; junction bases left unmatched: 5. Germline V lookup: CDR1 DFQATT, CDR2 SNEGSKA (reference sequence). With random hexamers, about 0.5 to 1 ug RNA was reverse transcribed. TCRdb re-called the immunoSEQ multiplex PCR reads through MiXCR, storing one row per CDR3 protein. The sample has hundreds of thousands of distinct CDR3 sequences; over 75% are singletons. Input material: CD8+ T cells from PBMCs. The rearrangement links TRBV20-1 to TRBJ2-1; 10 nucleotides agree with TRBD2. The clonotype originates from a human donor with multiple sclerosis. CDR3 DNA: TGCAGTGCTCTCCCGACTAGCGGGTACAATGAGCAGTTCTTC. Translation gives CSALPTSGYNEQFF.